The entry below gives a single T cell receptor beta chain sequence along with its context. No antigen is known for it. The sample holds no much larger clone one base away, and base qualities are not on file. This sample was included in a study of cytomegalovirus exposure and HLA in healthy donors (dated by TCRdb to about 2017). As for the study more broadly: According to an earlier analysis of 450 to 650 of the donors, 150 million to 200 million T cells yielded 117 million unique TCR beta sequences and around 280 Gb of sequence data. Roughly 300 gigabases of sequencing data and tens of millions of unique TCR sequences were included in an early release covering roughly 700 HLA-typed donors. The genetic ancestry cluster associated with self-reported Caucasian donors included 80% to 90% of the approximately 410 genotyped donors. The study was designed to test whether signatures of past pathogen exposure could be identified by cataloging public T cell receptors. Using immunosequencing, the study profiled T cell repertoires from roughly 650 subjects and related those repertoires to cytomegalovirus serostatus. In addition to the first cohort of 666 subjects, a separate validation cohort of 130 or so different subjects was used. To predict cytomegalovirus infection status, the study combined high-throughput TCR immunosequencing, statistical association of individual TCRs with disease status, and machine learning. A later analysis re-analyzed previously published TCR beta repertoires from 600 to 850 donors and added high-resolution HLA genotyping to study TCR occurrence patterns. The later analysis used no new phenotypic data to find candidate immune exposures, relying instead on TCR beta sequences and their occurrence across donors. An earlier analysis of 587 of the donors applied high-throughput TCR beta sequencing to assess whether each TCR beta V gene segment acted as functional or pseudogenic. Alongside the repertoire data, information on donor age, sex, ethnicity and CMV serostatus was compiled. In a later genetic analysis, genome-wide SNP genotypes for 398 of the 666 donors were used, and that subset was treated as a discovery cohort. All discovery cohort repertoires had been generated on a single sequencing platform. Class I and class II HLA loci were covered by the typing at four-digit resolution. The number of donors typed differed by locus, with about 629-630 for A, B, C, DRB1 and DQB1, around 500 for DQA1, 600 to 610 for DPA1, and 400 to 490 for DPB1. About 5 DR-DQ haplotypes were handled as single units for association and clustering, since linkage in the cohort was strong. Among around 400 genotyped donors of the cohort, an average of roughly 230,000 unique TCR beta nucleotide sequences was sequenced per donor, of which roughly 17% were non-productive.

Cut back by 0 bases and 6 bases, the V and J ends lie 4 bases apart. The CDR3, from cysteine to phenylalanine, totals 11 residues. The sequence is cut down to CDR3 DNA, 33 bases in frame from base 1. CDR1 and CDR2 (SGHRS, YFSETQ) derive from the germline V gene. The cohort comprised 550 to 700 healthy bone marrow donors. At the time of sampling, all cohort members were nominally healthy, though unrecorded immune exposures were likely present. CMV serostatus was positive for approximately 300 and negative for about 50% of the roughly 700 cohort members, and was not recorded for this donor. A peripheral blood sample was collected from each donor, and TCR beta sequencing was performed on peripheral blood mononuclear cells. Genomic DNA extraction from the blood cell samples was performed with the Qiagen DNeasy Blood Extraction Kit. General study outcomes and caveats: A further reported finding was that TCR beta sequences accurately predicted the HLA-A and HLA-B alleles for most subjects in the first cohort. HLA typing was unavailable for some donors at each locus, so association tests used only the typed subset. Correlated functional status among segregating V segments might be attributable to linkage disequilibrium, but an unknown experimental factor could not be ruled out. When HLA alleles, especially DR and DQ, strongly co-occurred, TCR associations were difficult to assign to individual alleles. Several of the top co-occurrence clusters appeared to be linked to parvovirus B19, influenza, CMV and Epstein-Barr virus, according to a later analysis. Compared with equally common non-associated chains, HLA-associated TCR beta chains in a later analysis were more clonally expanded and had lower generation probabilities. A later analysis found that most CMV-associated TCR beta chains appeared HLA-restricted, with HLA associations seemingly driven largely by CMV exposure. Cytomegalovirus status was reported to be diagnosed by the classifier with high specificity and sensitivity in both the original and validation cohorts. Most TCR sequences were seen in very few donors, while some public TCRs were found in many individuals. A total of fewer than 200 TCR beta chains were listed by the study as associated with cytomegalovirus. Because the 87-base-pair reads could not distinguish some IMGT-functional V segments, including TRBV6-2 and TRBV6-3, those segments were excluded. The sequencing pipeline was judged likely to have produced a cluster of highly shared sequence variants as a technical artifact. In a later analysis, the rate of TCR association differed among HLA loci, with DRB1 alleles having the most associated TCRs and HLA-C alleles having the fewest. Because counts were too low, about 15 rarely observed V segments, including chromosome 9 orphons, were left out of the earlier analysis of approximately 580 of the donors. The presence/absence analyses assumed that sequencing depth was roughly uniform across donors, and that assumption may not be true. In a later analysis, 15,000 to 20,000 TCR beta sequences were associated with specific HLA alleles at a false discovery rate of 0.05. A few of the identified cytomegalovirus-associated TCR beta chains were confirmed in vitro to be specific for cytomegalovirus antigens. The cohort was sequenced for TCR beta chains only, and without alpha or paired-chain data the features that could be detected were limited. In an earlier analysis of 587 of the donors, most TCR beta V segments appeared in productive rearrangements about 87% or about 30% of the time, broadly matching IMGT annotations. According to a later genetic analysis, donors in an Asian-associated ancestry cluster had fewer N-insertions in productive TCRs than the approximately 670-donor mean. The authors suggested that the approach could potentially be extended to other disease states and immunological phenotypes. CMV serostatus was the only immune exposure information available for the cohort. V-gene and J-gene trimming of TCR beta chains was associated with a missense DCLRE1C variant in a later genetic analysis, and the association was replicated in an independent cohort.

Receptors were amplified or captured by the immunoSEQ multiplex PCR assay. For the multiplex PCR, a mixture combining 60 forward primers for TCR Vbeta segments and 13 reverse primers for TCR Jbeta segments was used. The CDR3 region of rearranged TCR beta genes was amplified from genomic DNA by a multiplex PCR assay. On the Illumina HiSeq System, the amplified TCR beta libraries were sequenced as 87-base-pair reads. The paper's data handling went like this. Across the roughly 700 repertoires, a later analysis counted roughly 84 million unique TCR beta chains, around 11 million of which were shared by at least two donors. Raw reads were error-corrected and collapsed into unique sequences by a nearest-neighbor algorithm in which closely related sequences were merged to remove PCR and sequencing errors. To assign V, D and J gene segments, CDR3 sequences were aligned to IMGT reference sequences. For a sequence to be retained, at least a six-nucleotide match to both a V gene segment and a J gene segment was required. Rearrangements were classified as productive when the CDR3 lacked stop codons and remained in frame with V and J, and all other rearrangements were classified as non-productive. CDR3 was defined by IMGT convention, running from the second conserved V-encoded cysteine to the conserved J-encoded phenylalanine. The earlier analysis of about 610 of the donors excluded sequences that lacked an unambiguous match to a single V gene segment. In an earlier analysis of approximately 590 of the donors, a V segment was called functional when productive rearrangements were above 56.7%, and segregating when the standard deviation between donors exceeded 5%. A statistical classification framework was developed to diagnose cytomegalovirus status using the catalog of TCR beta chain sequences. A later analysis assigned V and J genes by comparing TCR nucleotide sequences with IMGT/GENE-DB human TR gene sequences. Using the TCRdist pipeline, a later analysis assigned CDR3 sequences along with most-parsimonious VDJ recombination scenarios. In a later analysis, each TCR beta chain was defined by its CDR3 amino acid sequence together with its V-gene family, and reads without a unique V-gene family were excluded. To address suspected cross-contamination and a sequencing artifact, a later analysis removed approximately 590 highly shared, low-generation-probability nucleotide sequences. For each public chain, a later analysis derived a clonal expansion index from normalized ranks of inferred template counts within each repertoire. In a later analysis, generation probabilities were computed with a VDJ recombination model fitted to out-of-frame rearrangements, and the resulting probabilities were checked against IGoR. In a later analysis, hypergeometric tests were used to score TCR-TCR, TCR-HLA and TCR-CMV co-occurrence, with a repertoire-size bias correction applied to TCR pairs. False discovery rates were estimated in a later analysis by permuting HLA or CMV assignments 20 times. In a later analysis, co-occurring TCRs were grouped using DBSCAN, with TCRdist sequence similarity added in when clustering inside HLA-allele-positive subsets. Repertoires with fewer than 30,000 or more than 120,000 public chains were left out of co-occurrence clustering, as were a few repertoires with anomalous nucleotide sharing. The clones in this table, taken by TCRdb from immuneACCESS, are in-frame only. Not every clone is retained; where verified, under half of the shortfall comes from an unresolved V gene, and the cause of the rest is unknown. Clone size and V and J calls were adopted from that table, with D and trimming inferred from the DNA. A total of 100,000 or so clones appear in this sample, more than 75% of them only once. Around a tenth of the sample comes from the top ten.

The chain is encoded by TRBV5-1 joined to TRBJ2-7; confidence is insufficient to name the D gene. The clonotype was recovered from a human donor in good health. The material sequenced was PBMCs. The DNA sequence is as follows: TGCGCCAGCAGCTTGGGAGGCGAGCAGTACTTC. This is translated as CASSLGGEQYF.